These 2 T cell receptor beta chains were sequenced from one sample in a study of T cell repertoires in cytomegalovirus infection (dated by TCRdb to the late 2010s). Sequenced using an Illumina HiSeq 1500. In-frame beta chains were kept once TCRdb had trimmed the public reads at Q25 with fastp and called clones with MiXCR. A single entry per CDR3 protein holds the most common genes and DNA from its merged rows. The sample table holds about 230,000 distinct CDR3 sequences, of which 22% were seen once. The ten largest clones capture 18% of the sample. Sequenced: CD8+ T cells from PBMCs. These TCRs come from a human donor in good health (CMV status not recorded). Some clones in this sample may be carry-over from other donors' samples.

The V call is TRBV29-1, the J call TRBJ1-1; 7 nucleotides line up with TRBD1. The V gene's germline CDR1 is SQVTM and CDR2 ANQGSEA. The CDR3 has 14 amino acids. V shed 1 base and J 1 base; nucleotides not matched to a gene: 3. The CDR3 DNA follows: TGCAGCGTTGAAGGGACAGGAACGAACACTGAAGCTTTCTTT. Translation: CSVEGTGTNTEAFF.

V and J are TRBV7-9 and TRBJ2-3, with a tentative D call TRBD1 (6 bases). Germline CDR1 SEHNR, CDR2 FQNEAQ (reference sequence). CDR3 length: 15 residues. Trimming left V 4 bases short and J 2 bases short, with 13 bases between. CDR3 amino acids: CASSSLGGPTDTQYF. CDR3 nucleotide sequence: TGTGCCAGCAGCTCCCTAGGGGGACCCACAGATACGCAGTATTTT.